The 25 T cell receptor beta chains given below trace back to one sample, sequenced in a study of blood T cell repertoires in COVID-19. Assay used: immunoSEQ multiplex PCR; TCRdb lists only in-frame clones, some missing. Among some 45,000 clones, around 80% were seen once, and the ten largest hold under 25%. The sequenced sample consisted of peripheral blood. These receptors were taken from a woman in her sixties or seventies with acute or convalescent COVID-19.

The chain has TRBV6-2 or TRBV6-3 and TRBJ1-1; no definite D call. The CDR3 contains 15 residues. V shed 2 bases and J shed 4 bases, with 14 bases lying between them. Germline loops: CDR1 MNHEY, CDR2 SVGEGT. For the CDR3, the DNA is TGTGCCAGCAGTTACGGATTGGAGGAAGGCACTGAAGCTTTCTTT. Protein sequence: CASSYGLEEGTEAFF.

This chain links TRBV7-2 with TRBJ2-3; 8 bases align to TRBD1. Trimming at V came to 0 bases and at J to 4 bases, leaving 3 bases not matched to a gene. The CDR3 has 15 amino acids. Germline assignment: CDR1 SGHTA and CDR2 FQGNSA. The CDR3 sequence is CASSLAPGGADTQYF. CDR3 DNA: TGTGCCAGCAGCTTAGCTCCAGGGGGCGCAGATACGCAGTATTTT. The whole variable domain, remainder taken from reference TRBV7-2 and TRBJ2-3, is GAGVSQSPSNKVTEKGKDVELRCDPISGHTALYWYRQSLGQGLEFLIYFQGNSAPDKSGLPSDRFSAERTGGSVSTLTIQRTQQEDSAVYLCASSLAPGGADTQYFGPGTRLTVL.

The genes are TRBV3-1 (or the pseudogene TRBV3-2) and TRBJ2-1, with D possibly being TRBD2 (5 bases). The CDR3 spans 15 residues. V lost 1 base and J 7 bases, leaving 14 bases between the germline ends. Per germline, CDR1 LGHDT and CDR2 YNNKEL (reference sequence). The CDR3 here is CASSQVQAGGNEQFF. The CDR3 DNA reads as TGTGCCAGCAGCCAAGTCCAGGCGGGTGGAAATGAGCAGTTCTTC.

The genes are TRBV5-6 and TRBJ1-1; D is perhaps TRBD1 (5 bases). Germline V gene lookup returns CDR1 SGHDT and CDR2 YYEEEE. The CDR3 is 14 residues long. Trimming removed 3 bases from V and 6 bases from J, with 15 bases in between. CDR3 protein: CASSWTRGSAEAFF. The CDR3 nucleotides read TGTGCCAGCAGCTGGACAAGGGGTTCGGCTGAAGCTTTCTTT.

Only a few counts were recorded for this clone. The rearrangement links TRBV9 to TRBJ1-5; D uncertain. The CDR3 has 15 residues. With 4 bases removed from V and 3 bases from J, the gap between germline ends came to 14 bases. From germline, CDR1 is SGDLS and CDR2 YYNGEE. The CDR3 loop is CASSLGGSVNQPQHF. Here the CDR3 DNA reads TGTGCCAGCAGCCTAGGAGGGTCGGTCAATCAGCCCCAGCATTTT.

This clone is a singleton in its sample. The gene calls are TRBV14 and TRBJ2-5, with TRBD2 matching 7 bases. Germline trimming cut 0 bases from V and 2 bases from J; bases unmatched to any gene: 9. CDR3 length: 17 residues. Germline V lookup: CDR1 SGHDN, CDR2 FVKESK. Here the CDR3 reads CASSQDSPGGYQETQYF. The CDR3 DNA reads as TGTGCCAGCAGCCAAGATTCCCCGGGGGGATATCAAGAGACCCAGTACTTC. The whole variable domain, filled in from reference TRBV14 and TRBJ2-5, reads EAGVTQFPSHSVIEKGQTVTLRCDPISGHDNLYWYRRVMGKEIKFLLHFVKESKQDESGMPNNRFLAERTGGTYSTLKVQPAELEDSGVYFCASSQDSPGGYQETQYFGPGTRLLVL.

V usage is TRBV5-6 and J usage is TRBJ2-5; no firm D call. The V and J ends lost 1 base and 5 bases respectively, with 15 bases between them. The germline V gene encodes CDR1 SGHDT and CDR2 YYEEEE. The CDR3 loop spans 15 amino acids. The CDR3 sequence: CASSLLDAARETQYF. Written as DNA, the CDR3 is TGTGCCAGCAGCTTGTTGGATGCGGCGAGGGAGACCCAGTACTTC.

The chain couples TRBV7-2 to TRBJ1-5; no clear D gene. Germline V gives CDR1 SGHTA, CDR2 FQGNSA. V was trimmed by 2 bases and J by 0 bases, leaving 17 bases between them. The CDR3 is made up of 18 amino acids. The CDR3 nucleotides are TGTGCCAGCAGCTTACCAAGTGGGTTAACAGATAGCAATCAGCCCCAGCATTTT. Protein product: CASSLPSGLTDSNQPQHF.

This chain joins TRBV13 and TRBJ1-2, with D tentatively TRBD1 (5 bases). Trimming shortened V by 5 bases and J by 4 bases, and 8 bases separated the two germline ends. This CDR3 contains 12 residues. Germline V CDR1 and CDR2: PRHDT, FYEKMQ (reference sequence). CDR3 in amino acids: CASSADTYGYTF. As DNA, the CDR3 is TGTGCCAGCAGCGCGGACACCTATGGCTACACCTTC.

This CDR3 is CASSLTSGGPLNEQFF. In DNA form, the CDR3 reads TGTGCCAGCAGCTTAACTAGCGGGGGCCCTCTTAATGAGCAGTTCTTC. V usage is TRBV11-2 and J usage is TRBJ2-1; 11 positions agree with TRBD2. V shed 2 bases, J shed 7 bases, and the junction held 7 bases outside the gene matches. Germline V gene sequence: CDR1 SGHAT, CDR2 FQNNGV. There are 16 residues in the CDR3.

The genes are TRBV6-1 and TRBJ1-2; a weak D match, TRBD1 (5 bases). Trimming removed 1 base at V and 7 bases at J, with 13 bases between. This CDR3 is built from 14 residues. CDR1 MNHNS and CDR2 SASEGT come from the germline V gene. CDR3 in DNA: TGTGCCAGCAGTGAAGGAGGCAGAAGGGGTGGCTACACCTTC. It specifies CASSEGGRRGGYTF.

This rearrangement joins TRBV5-4 to TRBJ1-1, with TRBD1 matching over 7 bases. Germline V gene lookup returns CDR1 SGHNT and CDR2 YYREEE (reference sequence). The J segment lost 6 bases and the V segment lost 3 bases, leaving 8 bases of the junction unmatched. The CDR3 is 14 amino acids. Here the CDR3 reads CASSSGQWGPEAFF. The CDR3 DNA sequence: TGTGCCAGCAGCTCGGGACAGTGGGGACCTGAAGCTTTCTTT.

The chain has TRBV7-3 and TRBJ2-3; 9 bases match TRBD2. The germline V gene has CDR1 SGHTA and CDR2 FQGTGA. This CDR3 comprises 14 residues. V gave up 5 bases and J gave up 4 bases; unmatched junction bases: 4. This CDR3 is CASSPGLAPDTQYF. The CDR3 region has the DNA TGTGCCAGCAGCCCGGGACTAGCCCCAGATACGCAGTATTTT.

V is TRBV4-3 and J is TRBJ1-3; TRBD1 matches 7 bases. The germline CDR1 and CDR2 sequences are LGHNA and YSLEER. The CDR3 is 15 amino acids. With V trimmed by 2 bases and J by 0 bases, 1 base remained unmatched. CDR3 nucleotide sequence: TGCGCCAGCAGCCAAAGACAGGGCTCTGGAAACACCATATATTTT. Its protein is CASSQRQGSGNTIYF.

This chain uses TRBV24-1 with TRBJ2-1, with 9 bases identical to TRBD1. Germline V lookup: CDR1 KGHDR, CDR2 SFDVKD. V gave up 5 bases and J gave up 12 bases; unmatched junction bases: 16. The CDR3 runs to 16 residues. The chain's CDR3 is CATSAPQGQGRHRQFF. DNA of the CDR3: TGTGCCACCAGTGCTCCCCAGGGACAGGGTCGGCATCGGCAGTTCTTC.

The V gene is TRBV9, the J gene TRBJ2-7, with a possible D match to TRBD1 (5 bases). The CDR3 spans 14 residues. Trimming removed 3 bases at V and 2 bases at J, with 12 bases between. Germline V gene data show CDR1 as SGDLS and CDR2 as YYNGEE. Here the CDR3 DNA reads TGTGCCAGCAGCGAGAGAACAGGCGCCTACGAGCAGTACTTC. This sequence encodes CASSERTGAYEQYF.

There are a few counts of this clone. V and J are TRBV24-1 and TRBJ1-2, with 7 bases that match TRBD1. V lost 7 bases, J lost 2 bases, and 12 bases stayed unmatched. CDR3 length: 16 residues. CDR1 KGHDR and CDR2 SFDVKD come from the germline V gene. CDR3 DNA sequence: TGTGCCACCAGAGACTCCGGGACAGAGATCAACTATGGCTACACCTTC. This codes for CATRDSGTEINYGYTF.

The chain carries TRBV2 and TRBJ2-3; 15 nucleotides agree with TRBD2. The CDR3 is made up of 20 amino acids. The germline gives CDR1 SNHLY, CDR2 FYNNEI. The V segment lost 7 bases and the J segment 0 bases; nucleotides outside the gene matches: 14. CDR3 DNA sequence: TGTGCCAGCACTTTCCCAATGGGACTAGCGGGGGGCCCTAGCACAGATACGCAGTATTTT. Its protein product is CASTFPMGLAGGPSTDTQYF.

J is TRBJ2-2 and V is TRBV7-9, with TRBD2 matching 12 bases. This CDR3 comprises 18 residues. Trimming took 5 bases from V and 2 from J; bases not matched to a gene: 9. Germline V gene data show CDR1 as SEHNR and CDR2 as FQNEAQ (reference sequence). DNA for the CDR3: TGTGCCAGCAGCGCCAGACTAGCGGGGGACCCAAACACCGGGGAGCTGTTTTTT. It specifies CASSARLAGDPNTGELFF.

This chain connects TRBV2 to TRBJ2-2, with 8 bases lining up with TRBD1. CDR3 length: 16 residues. The germline gives CDR1 SNHLY, CDR2 FYNNEI. V dropped 2 bases and J dropped 5; count of bases not matched to a gene: 7. The CDR3 region has the DNA TGTGCCAGCAGTGAAAGAGGGACAGGCGCTACCGGGGAGCTGTTTTTT. This encodes CASSERGTGATGELFF.

The CDR3 spells CASSRGTSGSTDTQYF. The CDR3 region has the DNA TGTGCCAGTAGTCGGGGGACTAGCGGGAGTACAGATACGCAGTATTTT. The chain has TRBV19 and TRBJ2-3; 14 bases are shared with TRBD2. Germline V CDR1 and CDR2: LNHDA, SQIVND (reference sequence). Trimming at V came to 5 bases and at J to 3 bases, leaving 4 bases not matched to a gene. This CDR3 contains 16 residues.

This chain joins TRBV11-2 and TRBJ2-5, with TRBD2 matching 13 bases. Germline assignment: CDR1 SGHAT and CDR2 FQNNGV. The CDR3 is 17 residues long. Trimming removed 5 bases from V and 5 bases from J; junction bases left unmatched: 11. As DNA, the CDR3 is TGTGCCAGCAGCCGCACTAGCGGGGGGGCGGGATTTGAGACCCAGTACTTC. Residues: CASSRTSGGAGFETQYF.

The chain has TRBV12-5 and TRBJ2-1; 7 bases are a match to TRBD1. J was trimmed by 4 bases and V by 5 bases; bases with no gene match: 5. Looked up from germline, CDR1 is LGHNT and CDR2 is FRNRAP. CDR3 size: 14 residues. Here the CDR3 DNA reads TGTGCTAGTGGTATGGCGACAGGGTACAATGAGCAGTTCTTC. Encoded protein: CASGMATGYNEQFF. Full variable domain (rest looked up from reference TRBV12-5 and TRBJ2-1): DARVTQTPRHKVTEMGQEVTMRCQPILGHNTVFWYRQTMMQGLELLAYFRNRAPLDDSGMPKDRFSAEMPDATLATLKIQPSEPRDSAVYFCASGMATGYNEQFFGPGTRLTVL.

The V gene is TRBV5-6, the J gene TRBJ1-5; TRBD1 might be the D (6 bases). The CDR3 extends over 15 amino acids. Trimming took off 4 bases at V and 7 bases at J, with 18 bases between the two ends. Per the germline V gene, CDR1 is SGHDT and CDR2 is YYEEEE. The CDR3 is CASSRRDTRGQPQHF. The CDR3 DNA reads TGTGCCAGCAGCAGAAGGGACACCCGAGGACAGCCCCAGCATTTT. The variable domain in full, with the rest retrieved from reference TRBV5-6 and TRBJ1-5, is DAGVTQSPTHLIKTRGQQVTLRCSPKSGHDTVSWYQQALGQGPQFIFQYYEEEERQRGNFPDRFSGHQFPNYSSELNVNALLLGDSALYLCASSRRDTRGQPQHFGDGTRLSIL.

The chain uses TRBV7-4 and TRBJ1-2, with no clear D. The CDR3 extends over 15 amino acids. Germline assignment: CDR1 SGHVT and CDR2 SQSDAQ. The V end was cut by 2 bases, the J end by 4 bases, with 14 bases between. CDR3 nucleotide sequence: TGTGCCAGCAGCTTAAAGGTGCGTCGGGTCTATGGCTACACCTTC. The encoded protein is CASSLKVRRVYGYTF.